The present T cell receptor (beta chain) was sequenced within a study of human T cells and chemical hapten exposure. Noted time point: patch test 1, 2 weeks after DPC sensitization. Sample treatment: therapeutic diphenylcyclopropenone sensitization with weekly scalp DPC. TCRdb re-analysed the RACE reads in MiXCR, keeping a single row per CDR3 protein. The data show approximately 100,000 distinct CDR3 sequences, with approximately 11% seen just once and around 3.5% held by the top ten. The germline gives CDR1 SGHTA, CDR2 FQGNSA. The J segment lost 4 bases and the V segment lost 2 bases, leaving 5 bases of the junction unmatched. The CDR3 is 17 residues long.

The sample consisted of whole blood, taken in connection with sensitization to the hapten diphenylcyclopropenone (DPC). The clonotype was recovered from a woman aged 40 to 50 with alopecia areata. Some clones in this sample may be carry-over from other donors' samples. This chain joins TRBV7-2 and TRBJ2-6, with TRBD1 identical over 10 bases. This chain's CDR3 is CASSLRTGGNGANVLTF. CDR3 DNA: TGTGCCAGCAGCTTAAGGACAGGGGGTAACGGGGCCAACGTCCTGACTTTC.